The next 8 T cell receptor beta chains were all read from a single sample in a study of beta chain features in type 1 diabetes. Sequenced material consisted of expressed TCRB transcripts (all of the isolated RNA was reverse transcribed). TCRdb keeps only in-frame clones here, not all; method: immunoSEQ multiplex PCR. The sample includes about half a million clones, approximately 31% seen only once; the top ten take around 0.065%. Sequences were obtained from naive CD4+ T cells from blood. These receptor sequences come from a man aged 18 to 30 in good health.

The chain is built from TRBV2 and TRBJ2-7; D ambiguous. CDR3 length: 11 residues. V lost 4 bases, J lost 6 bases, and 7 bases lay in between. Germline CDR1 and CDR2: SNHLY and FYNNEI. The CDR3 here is CASSVIGEQYF. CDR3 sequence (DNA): TGTGCCAGCAGTGTAATAGGCGAGCAGTACTTC.

The CDR3 is CASSNRADYGYTF. The CDR3 DNA reads as TGTGCCAGCTCAAACCGGGCCGACTATGGCTACACCTTC. The chain employs TRBV18 and TRBJ1-2; D not certain. This CDR3 region has 13 residues. In germline, CDR1 is KGHSH, CDR2 LQKENI. Trimming removed 5 bases from V and 3 bases from J, with 10 bases in between.

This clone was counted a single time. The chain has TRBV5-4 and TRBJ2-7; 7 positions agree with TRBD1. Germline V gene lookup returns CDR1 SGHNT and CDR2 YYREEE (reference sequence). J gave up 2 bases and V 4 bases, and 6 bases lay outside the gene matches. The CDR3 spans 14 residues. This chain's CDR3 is CASSLRQGPYEQYF. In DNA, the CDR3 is TGTGCCAGCAGCCTAAGACAGGGCCCCTACGAGCAGTACTTC.

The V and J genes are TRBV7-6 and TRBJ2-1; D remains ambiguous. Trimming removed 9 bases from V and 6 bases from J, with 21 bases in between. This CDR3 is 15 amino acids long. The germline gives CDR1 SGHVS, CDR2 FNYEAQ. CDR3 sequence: CASSSGPSPGNEQFF. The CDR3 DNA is TGTGCCAGTAGTTCAGGACCATCGCCGGGCAATGAGCAGTTCTTC. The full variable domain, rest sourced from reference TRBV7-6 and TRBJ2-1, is GAGVSQSPRYKVTKRGQDVALRCDPISGHVSLYWYRQALGQGPEFLTYFNYEAQQDKSGLPNDRFSAERPEGSISTLTIQRTEQRDSAMYRCASSSGPSPGNEQFFGPGTRLTVL.

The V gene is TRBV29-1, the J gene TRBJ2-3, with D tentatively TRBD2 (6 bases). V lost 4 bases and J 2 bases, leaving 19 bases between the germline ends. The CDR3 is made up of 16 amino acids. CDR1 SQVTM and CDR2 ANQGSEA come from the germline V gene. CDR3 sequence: CSVGDGGTVFTDTQYF. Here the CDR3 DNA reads TGCAGCGTTGGGGACGGGGGAACAGTGTTCACAGATACGCAGTATTTT.

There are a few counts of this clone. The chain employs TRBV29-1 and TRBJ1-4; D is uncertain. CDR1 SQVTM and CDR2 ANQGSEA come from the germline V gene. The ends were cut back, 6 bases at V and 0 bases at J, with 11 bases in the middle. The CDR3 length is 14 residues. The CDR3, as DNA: TGCAGCGTCGATTCCGGGACAACTAATGAAAAACTGTTTTTT. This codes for CSVDSGTTNEKLFF.

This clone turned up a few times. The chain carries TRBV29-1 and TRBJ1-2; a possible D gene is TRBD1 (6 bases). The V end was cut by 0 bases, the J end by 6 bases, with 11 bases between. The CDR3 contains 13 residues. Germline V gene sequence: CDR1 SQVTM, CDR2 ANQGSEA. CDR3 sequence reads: CSVEDRGPHGYTF. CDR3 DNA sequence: TGCAGCGTTGAAGACAGGGGTCCTCATGGCTACACCTTC. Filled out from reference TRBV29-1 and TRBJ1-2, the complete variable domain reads SAVISQKPSRDICQRGTSLTIQCQVDSQVTMMFWYRQQPGQSLTLIATANQGSEATYESGFVIDKFPISRPNLTFSTLTVSNMSPEDSSIYLCSVEDRGPHGYTFGSGTRLTVV.

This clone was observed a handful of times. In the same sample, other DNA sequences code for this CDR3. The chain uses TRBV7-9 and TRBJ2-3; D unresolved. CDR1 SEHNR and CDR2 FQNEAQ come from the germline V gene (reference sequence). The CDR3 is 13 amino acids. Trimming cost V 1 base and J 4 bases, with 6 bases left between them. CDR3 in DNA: TGTGCCAGCAGCTTAGGTGGCGCAGATACGCAGTATTTT. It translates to CASSLGGADTQYF.